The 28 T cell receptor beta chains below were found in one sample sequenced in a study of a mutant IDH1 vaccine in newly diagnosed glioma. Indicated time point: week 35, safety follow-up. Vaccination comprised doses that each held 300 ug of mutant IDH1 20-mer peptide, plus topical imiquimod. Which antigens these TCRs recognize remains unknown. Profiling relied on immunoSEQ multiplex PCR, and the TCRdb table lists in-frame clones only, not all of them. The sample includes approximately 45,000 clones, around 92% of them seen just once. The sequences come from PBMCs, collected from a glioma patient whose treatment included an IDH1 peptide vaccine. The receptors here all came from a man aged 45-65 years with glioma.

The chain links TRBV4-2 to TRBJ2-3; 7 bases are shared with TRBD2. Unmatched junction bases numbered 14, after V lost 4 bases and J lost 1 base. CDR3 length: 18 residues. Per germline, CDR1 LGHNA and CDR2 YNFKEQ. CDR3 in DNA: TGTGCCAGCAGCCCTAGGGCTAGCGGAGCCTCGGGCACAGATACGCAGTATTTT. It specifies CASSPRASGASGTDTQYF.

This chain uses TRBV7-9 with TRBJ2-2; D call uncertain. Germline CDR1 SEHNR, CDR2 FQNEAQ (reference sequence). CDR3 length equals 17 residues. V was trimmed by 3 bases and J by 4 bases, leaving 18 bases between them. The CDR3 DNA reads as TGTGCCAGCAGCTTTTTACAGACCAAAAGAGCCACCGGGGAGCTGTTTTTT. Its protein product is CASSFLQTKRATGELFF.

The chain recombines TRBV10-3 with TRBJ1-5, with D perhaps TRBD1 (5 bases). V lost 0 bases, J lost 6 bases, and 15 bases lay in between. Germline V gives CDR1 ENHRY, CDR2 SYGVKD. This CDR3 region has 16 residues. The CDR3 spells CAISESHGPGSQPQHF. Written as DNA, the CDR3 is TGTGCCATCAGTGAGTCTCACGGTCCAGGGAGTCAGCCCCAGCATTTT.

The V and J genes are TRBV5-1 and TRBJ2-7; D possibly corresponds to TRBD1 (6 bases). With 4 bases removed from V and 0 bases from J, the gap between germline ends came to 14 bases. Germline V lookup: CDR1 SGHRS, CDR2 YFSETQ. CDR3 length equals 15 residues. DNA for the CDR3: TGCGCCAGCAGCATCAACCAGGGGAGCTCCTACGAGCAGTACTTC. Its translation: CASSINQGSSYEQYF.

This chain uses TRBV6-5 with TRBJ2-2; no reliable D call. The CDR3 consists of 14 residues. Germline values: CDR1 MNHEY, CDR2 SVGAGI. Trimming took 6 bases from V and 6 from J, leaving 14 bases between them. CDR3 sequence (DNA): TGTGCCAGCAGCCTCGGTTTAGCCCCCGGGGAGCTGTTTTTT. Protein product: CASSLGLAPGELFF.

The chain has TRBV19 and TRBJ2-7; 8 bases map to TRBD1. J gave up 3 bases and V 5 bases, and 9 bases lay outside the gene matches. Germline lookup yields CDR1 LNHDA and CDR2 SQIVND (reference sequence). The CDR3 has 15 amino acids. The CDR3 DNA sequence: TGTGCCAGTAGTCCCCGACAGGGGTCTATCTACGAGCAGTACTTC. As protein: CASSPRQGSIYEQYF.

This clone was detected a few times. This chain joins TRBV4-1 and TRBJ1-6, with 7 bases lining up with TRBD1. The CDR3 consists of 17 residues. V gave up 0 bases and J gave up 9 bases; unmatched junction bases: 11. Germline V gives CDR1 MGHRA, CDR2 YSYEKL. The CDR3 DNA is TGCGCCAGCAGCCAAGATAAGAGGGAGGGGGCTGTTTCACCCCTCCACTTT. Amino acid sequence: CASSQDKREGAVSPLHF.

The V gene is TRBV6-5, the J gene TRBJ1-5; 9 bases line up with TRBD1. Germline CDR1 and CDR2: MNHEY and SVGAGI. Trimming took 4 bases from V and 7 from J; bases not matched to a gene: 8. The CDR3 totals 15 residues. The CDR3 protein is CASSLGTGSRQPQHF. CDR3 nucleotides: TGTGCCAGCAGTTTAGGGACAGGGTCTCGGCAGCCCCAGCATTTT.

The CDR3 region is CASSLMGAEYSNEKLFF. The CDR3 bases are TGCGCCAGCAGCTTGATGGGGGCGGAATATTCTAATGAAAAACTGTTTTTT. V and J are TRBV5-1 and TRBJ1-4; weak D call: TRBD1 (6 bases). The CDR3 is 17 amino acids. CDR1 is SGHRS, CDR2 YFSETQ, per germline. Trimming removed 1 base from V and 3 bases from J, with 16 bases in between.

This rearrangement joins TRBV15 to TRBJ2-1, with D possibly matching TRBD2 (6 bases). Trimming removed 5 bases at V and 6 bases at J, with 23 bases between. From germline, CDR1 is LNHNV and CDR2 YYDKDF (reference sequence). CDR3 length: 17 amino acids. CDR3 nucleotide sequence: TGTGCCACCAGCCTGATCTTACTGATCGAGGAGGGCAATGAGCAGTTCTTC. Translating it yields CATSLILLIEEGNEQFF.

The CDR3 spells CASSPPTGFRETQYF. As DNA, the CDR3 is TGTGCCAGCAGCCCTCCTACAGGGTTTAGAGAGACCCAGTACTTC. The chain couples TRBV7-9 to TRBJ2-5; tentatively, D is TRBD1 (6 bases). Germline V gene data show CDR1 as SEHNR and CDR2 as FQNEAQ (reference sequence). V lost 5 bases to trimming and J lost 4 bases, with 17 bases between them. CDR3 length: 15 residues. Full variable domain (remainder filled in from reference TRBV7-9 and TRBJ2-5): DTGVSQNPRHKITKRGQNVTFRCDPISEHNRLYWYRQTLGQGPEFLTYFQNEAQLEKSRLLSDRFSAERPKGSFSTLEIQRTEQGDSAMYLCASSPPTGFRETQYFGPGTRLLVL.

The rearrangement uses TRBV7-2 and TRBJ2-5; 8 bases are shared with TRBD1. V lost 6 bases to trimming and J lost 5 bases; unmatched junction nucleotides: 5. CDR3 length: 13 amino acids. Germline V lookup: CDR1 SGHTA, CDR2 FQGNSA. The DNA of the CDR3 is TGTGCCAGCAGACGAACAGGGGGGGAGACCCAGTACTTC. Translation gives CASRRTGGETQYF. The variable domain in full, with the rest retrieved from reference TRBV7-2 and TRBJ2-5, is GAGVSQSPSNKVTEKGKDVELRCDPISGHTALYWYRQSLGQGLEFLIYFQGNSAPDKSGLPSDRFSAERTGGSVSTLTIQRTQQEDSAVYLCASRRTGGETQYFGPGTRLLVL.

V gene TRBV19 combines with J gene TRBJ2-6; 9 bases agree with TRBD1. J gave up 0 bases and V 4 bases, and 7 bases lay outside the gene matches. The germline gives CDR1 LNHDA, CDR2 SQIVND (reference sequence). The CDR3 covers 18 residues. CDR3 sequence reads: CASSRSGQGPSGANVLTF. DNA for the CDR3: TGTGCCAGTAGTAGGTCCGGACAGGGGCCCTCTGGGGCCAACGTCCTGACTTTC.

The CDR3 is CASSADRVSGELFF. The CDR3 nucleotides are TGTGCCAGCAGCGCCGACAGGGTATCTGGGGAGCTGTTTTTT. J is TRBJ2-2 and V is TRBV11-3, with TRBD1 matching 7 bases. Germline values: CDR1 SGHNT, CDR2 YENEEA. The CDR3 extends over 14 amino acids. Trimming removed 5 bases from V and 8 bases from J; junction bases left unmatched: 8.

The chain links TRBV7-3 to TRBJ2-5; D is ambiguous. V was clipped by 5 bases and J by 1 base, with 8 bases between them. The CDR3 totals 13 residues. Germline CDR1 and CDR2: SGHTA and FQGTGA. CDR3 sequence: CASSLDIQETQYF. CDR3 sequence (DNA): TGTGCCAGCAGCCTAGACATCCAAGAGACCCAGTACTTC.

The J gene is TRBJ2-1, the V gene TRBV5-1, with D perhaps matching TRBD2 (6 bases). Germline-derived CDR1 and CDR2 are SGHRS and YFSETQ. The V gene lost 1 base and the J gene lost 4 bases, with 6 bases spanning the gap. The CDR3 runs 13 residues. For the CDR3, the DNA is TGCGCCAGCAGCTTGCGGGGGTACAATGAGCAGTTCTTC. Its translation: CASSLRGYNEQFF.

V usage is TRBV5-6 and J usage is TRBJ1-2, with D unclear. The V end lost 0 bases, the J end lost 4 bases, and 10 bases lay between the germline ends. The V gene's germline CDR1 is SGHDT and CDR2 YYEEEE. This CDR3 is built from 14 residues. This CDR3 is CASSLGLSAYGYTF. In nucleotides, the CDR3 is TGTGCCAGCAGCTTGGGGCTCAGTGCCTATGGCTACACCTTC.

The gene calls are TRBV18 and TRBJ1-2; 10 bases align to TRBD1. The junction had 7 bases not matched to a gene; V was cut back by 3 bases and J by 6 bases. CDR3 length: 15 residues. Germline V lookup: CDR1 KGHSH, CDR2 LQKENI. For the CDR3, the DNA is TGTGCCAGCTCACCCGGGACAGGGGCCCGAGATGGCTACACCTTC. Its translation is CASSPGTGARDGYTF. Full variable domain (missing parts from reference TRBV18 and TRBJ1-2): NAGVMQNPRHLVRRRGQEARLRCSPMKGHSHVYWYRQLPEEGLKFMVYLQKENIIDESGMPKERFSAEFPKEGPSILRIQQVVRGDSAAYFCASSPGTGARDGYTFGSGTRLTVV.

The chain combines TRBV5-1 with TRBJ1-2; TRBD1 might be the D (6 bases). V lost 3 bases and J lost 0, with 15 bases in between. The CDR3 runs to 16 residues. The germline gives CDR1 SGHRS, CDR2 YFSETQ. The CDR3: CASSSVAGATNYGYTF. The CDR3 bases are TGCGCCAGCAGCTCGGTTGCGGGGGCTACTAACTATGGCTACACCTTC. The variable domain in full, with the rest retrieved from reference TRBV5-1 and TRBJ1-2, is KAGVTQTPRYLIKTRGQQVTLSCSPISGHRSVSWYQQTPGQGLQFLFEYFSETQRNKGNFPGRFSGRQFSNSRSEMNVSTLELGDSALYLCASSSVAGATNYGYTFGSGTRLTVV.

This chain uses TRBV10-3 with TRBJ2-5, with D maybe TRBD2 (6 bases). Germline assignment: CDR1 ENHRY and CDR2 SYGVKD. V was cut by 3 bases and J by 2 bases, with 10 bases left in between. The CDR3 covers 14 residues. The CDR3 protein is CAISDRDSQETQYF. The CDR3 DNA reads TGTGCCATCAGTGATAGGGACTCGCAAGAGACCCAGTACTTC.

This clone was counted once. The CDR3 loop is CASKVAGTANYGYTF. CDR3 bases: TGTGCCAGCAAAGTTGCAGGAACGGCCAACTATGGCTACACCTTC. The V call is TRBV5-4, the J call TRBJ1-2; D gene ambiguous. CDR1 SGHNT and CDR2 YYREEE come from the germline V gene (reference sequence). This CDR3 has 15 residues. The ends were cut back, 6 bases at V and 2 bases at J, with 17 bases in the middle.

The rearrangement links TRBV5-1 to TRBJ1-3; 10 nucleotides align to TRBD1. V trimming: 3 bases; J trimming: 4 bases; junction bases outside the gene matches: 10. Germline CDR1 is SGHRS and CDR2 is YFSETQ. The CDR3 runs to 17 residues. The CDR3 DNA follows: TGCGCCAGCAGCTCCCGAGGGGGACAGGGGTACGGAAACACCATATATTTT. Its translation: CASSSRGGQGYGNTIYF.

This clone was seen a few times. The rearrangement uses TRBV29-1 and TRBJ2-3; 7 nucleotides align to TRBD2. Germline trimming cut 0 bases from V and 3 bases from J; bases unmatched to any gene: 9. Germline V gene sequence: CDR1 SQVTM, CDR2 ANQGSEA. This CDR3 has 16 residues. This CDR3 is CSVEDWGGRATDTQYF. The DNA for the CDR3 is TGCAGCGTTGAAGATTGGGGCGGGAGAGCAACAGATACGCAGTATTTT.

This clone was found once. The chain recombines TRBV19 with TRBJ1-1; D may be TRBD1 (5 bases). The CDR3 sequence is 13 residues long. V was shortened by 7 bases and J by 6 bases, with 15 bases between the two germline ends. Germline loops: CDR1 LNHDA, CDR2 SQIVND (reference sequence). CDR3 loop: CASIKGFVAEAFF. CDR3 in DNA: TGTGCCAGTATCAAGGGGTTCGTGGCTGAAGCTTTCTTT.

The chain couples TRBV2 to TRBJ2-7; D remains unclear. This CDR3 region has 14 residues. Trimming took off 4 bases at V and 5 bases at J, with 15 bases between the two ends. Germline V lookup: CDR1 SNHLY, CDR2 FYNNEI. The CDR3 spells CASSALEWEDEQYF. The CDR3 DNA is TGTGCCAGCAGTGCCTTAGAGTGGGAAGACGAGCAGTACTTC.

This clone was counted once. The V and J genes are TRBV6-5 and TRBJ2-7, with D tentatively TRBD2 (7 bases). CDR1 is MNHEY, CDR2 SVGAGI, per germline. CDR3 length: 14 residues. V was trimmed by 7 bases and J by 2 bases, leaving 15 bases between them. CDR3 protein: CASNPAGAPYEQYF. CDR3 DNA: TGTGCCAGCAACCCCGCGGGGGCTCCCTACGAGCAGTACTTC.

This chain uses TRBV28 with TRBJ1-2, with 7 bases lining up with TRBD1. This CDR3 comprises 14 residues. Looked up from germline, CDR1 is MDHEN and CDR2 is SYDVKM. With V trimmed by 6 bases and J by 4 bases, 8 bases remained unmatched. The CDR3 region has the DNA TGTGCCAGCAGCCCGGCAGGGGGTGGCTATGGCTACACCTTC. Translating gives CASSPAGGGYGYTF.

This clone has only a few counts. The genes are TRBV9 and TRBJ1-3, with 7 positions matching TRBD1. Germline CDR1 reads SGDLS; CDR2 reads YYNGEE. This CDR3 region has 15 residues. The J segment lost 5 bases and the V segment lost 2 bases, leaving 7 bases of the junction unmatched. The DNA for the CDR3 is TGTGCCAGCAGCGTCCTGGGGGACAGCCGAAACACCATATATTTT. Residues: CASSVLGDSRNTIYF.